Included here is one T cell receptor (beta chain) sequence, with context. Sequenced by immunoSEQ multiplex PCR; TCRdb stores in-frame clones only, minus some. The table lists some 320,000 clones, roughly 90% of them singletons, with around 2.5% in the top ten. The CDR3 spans 17 residues. V dropped 2 bases and J dropped 0 bases, with 16 bases sitting between them. CDR1 is KGHSH and CDR2 is LQKENI in the germline V gene. Residents of around 24 US areas, aged about 18 to 95 years, made up the participants. This entry is derived from a study of blood T cell repertoires in COVID-19. This clonotype was obtained from a man aged 55 to 70 who had recovered from COVID-19. The chain couples TRBV18 to TRBJ1-1; D is uncertain. The sequenced material came from PBMCs or T cells enriched from blood (not recorded which). The CDR3 reads CASSPTGTVPMNTEAFF. CDR3 in DNA: TGTGCCAGCTCACCAACGGGAACAGTTCCAATGAACACTGAAGCTTTCTTT.